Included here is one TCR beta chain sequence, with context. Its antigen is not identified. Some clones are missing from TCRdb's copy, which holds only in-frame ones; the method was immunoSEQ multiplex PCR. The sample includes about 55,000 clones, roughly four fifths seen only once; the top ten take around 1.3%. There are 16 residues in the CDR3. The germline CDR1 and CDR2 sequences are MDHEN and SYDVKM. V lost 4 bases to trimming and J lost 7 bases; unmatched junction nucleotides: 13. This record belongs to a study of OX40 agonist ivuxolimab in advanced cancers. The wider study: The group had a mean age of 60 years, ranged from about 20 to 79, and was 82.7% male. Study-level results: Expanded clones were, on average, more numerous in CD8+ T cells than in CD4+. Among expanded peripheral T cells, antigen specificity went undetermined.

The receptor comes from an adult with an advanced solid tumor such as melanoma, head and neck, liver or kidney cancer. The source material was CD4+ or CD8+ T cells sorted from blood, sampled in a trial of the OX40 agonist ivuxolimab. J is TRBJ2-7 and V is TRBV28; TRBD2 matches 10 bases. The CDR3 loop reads CASSYAEGLAKGEQYF. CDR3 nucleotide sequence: TGTGCCAGCAGTTACGCTGAGGGACTAGCGAAGGGGGAGCAGTACTTC.